Sequencing of this T cell receptor (beta chain) was carried out in a study of shared clonotypes between healthy human individuals. This table comes from immunoSEQ multiplex PCR, and its TCRdb copy is limited to in-frame clones, with some not included. Here the sample spans about 1 million clones, roughly 74% being singletons. This clone was seen a single time. CDR1 and CDR2 from the germline V gene are SGHTA and FQGTGA. This CDR3 spans 14 amino acids. V lost 3 bases and J lost 5, with 10 bases in between. Specimen: memory CD4+ T cells from PBMCs. Subset described: CD45RA-negative fraction. The clonotype comes from a man between 18 and 29 years old in good health. Some clones in this sample may be carry-over from other donors' samples. This chain uses TRBV7-3 with TRBJ2-2; no definite D call. The CDR3 protein is CASSFSSTTGELFF. The CDR3 region has the DNA TGTGCCAGCAGCTTTTCGTCCACAACCGGGGAGCTGTTTTTT.